Each of the 13 T cell receptor beta chains below was sequenced from the same sample in a study of naive and memory T cell subsets. The SP2 primer and nested alpha and beta constant region primers amplified ligated cDNA in four rounds. One entry per CDR3 protein, called by TCRdb with MiXCR from the 5' RACE reads. This sample yields roughly 56,000 distinct CDR3 sequences, of which 7.2% are seen a single time; about a tenth belongs to the top ten. The library had UMIs added by 3' ligation of an oligonucleotide to TCR cDNA. The origin of the receptors is a male donor in good health.

The chain uses TRBV9 and TRBJ1-3; no firm D call. The CDR3 is made up of 14 amino acids. V dropped 1 base and J dropped 4 bases, with 9 bases sitting between them. The V gene's germline CDR1 is SGDLS and CDR2 YYNGEE. CDR3 DNA sequence: TGTGCCAGCAGCGTACAAGGAGGAGGAAACACCATATATTTT. It codes for CASSVQGGGNTIYF.

This clonotype was recorded at least ten times. This chain uses TRBV29-1 with TRBJ2-1; D gene ambiguous. The CDR3 is 18 residues long. Between the trimmed V and J ends, which lost 5 bases and 5 bases, there was a span of 28 bases. The germline CDR1 and CDR2 sequences are SQVTM and ANQGSEA. CDR3 residues: CSVPIPIRVASKDNEQFF. DNA of the CDR3: TGCAGCGTTCCAATACCCATCCGGGTAGCCTCGAAGGACAATGAGCAGTTCTTC.

In its sample, this clonotype was seen a few times. This chain connects TRBV3-1 to TRBJ2-3, with no clear D. This CDR3 has 15 amino acids. Deletions cut 5 bases from V and 0 bases from J, with 12 bases between. Germline lookup yields CDR1 LGHDT and CDR2 YNNKEL (reference sequence). CDR3 residues: CASSTKVSSTDTQYF. CDR3 sequence (DNA): TGTGCCAGCAGCACTAAGGTGTCAAGCACAGATACGCAGTATTTT.

This clonotype occurred a few times. J is TRBJ1-6 and V is TRBV18; possible D gene TRBD1, 5 bases. V shed 2 bases and J shed 7 bases, with 9 bases lying between them. The CDR3 has 14 residues. Germline values: CDR1 KGHSH, CDR2 LQKENI. The CDR3 sequence: CASSPETANSPLHF. CDR3 sequence (DNA): TGTGCCAGCTCACCAGAGACAGCCAATTCACCCCTCCACTTT.

This clonotype was observed a few times. This chain links TRBV9 with TRBJ2-2, with 10 bases lining up with TRBD2. Per germline, CDR1 SGDLS and CDR2 YYNGEE. The ends lost 4 bases at V and 3 bases at J; junction bases unmatched: 9. This CDR3 has 17 amino acids. The DNA of the CDR3 is TGTGCCAGCAGCTCCCCCGGGACTAGCGTCCACACCGGGGAGCTGTTTTTT. Its translation: CASSSPGTSVHTGELFF.

This clonotype was counted only a few times. J is TRBJ1-6 and V is TRBV7-8; no clear D. The CDR3 is 16 amino acids. Germline CDR1 is SGHVS and CDR2 is FQNEAQ. Trimming removed 4 bases at V and 5 bases at J, with 15 bases between. DNA for the CDR3: TGTGCCAGCAGCTCACTCGCACAGCTAGATAATTCACCCCTCCACTTT. Translating it yields CASSSLAQLDNSPLHF.

The J gene is TRBJ1-1, the V gene TRBV5-1; D is unclear. Looked up from germline, CDR1 is SGHRS and CDR2 is YFSETQ. The CDR3 runs to 11 residues. The V gene lost 2 bases and the J gene lost 13 bases, with 12 bases spanning the gap. The CDR3 DNA reads TGCGCCAGCAGCTTCGATGATCGCGGTTTCTTT. The encoded protein is CASSFDDRGFF. The whole variable domain, filled in from reference TRBV5-1 and TRBJ1-1, reads KAGVTQTPRYLIKTRGQQVTLSCSPISGHRSVSWYQQTPGQGLQFLFEYFSETQRNKGNFPGRFSGRQFSNSRSEMNVSTLELGDSALYLCASSFDDRGFFGQGTRLTVV.

With regard to this clonotype: With a much larger clone just one base away, this may be a read error. The rearrangement links TRBV7-7 to TRBJ2-7, with 8 bases matching TRBD1. CDR3 size: 14 residues. Germline assignment: CDR1 SSHAT and CDR2 FNYEAQ (reference sequence). CDR3 nucleotide sequence: TGTCCCAGCAGCCCGACAGGGGCTCCTTACGAGCAGTACTTC. Its protein is CPSSPTGAPYEQYF.

In its sample, this clonotype was seen many times. This chain joins TRBV7-9 and TRBJ2-2, with no clear D. CDR1 and CDR2 (germline): SEHNR, FQNEAQ (reference sequence). The CDR3 consists of 15 residues. Trimming pared 3 bases from V and 7 bases from J, leaving 15 bases between. In DNA, the CDR3 is TGTGCCAGCAGCTTTGGTTGGGATTTCGACGGGGAGCTGTTTTTT. Its translation: CASSFGWDFDGELFF.

In its sample, this clonotype was seen once. An end of the junction does not agree with germline; a read error may underlie this. CDR3 region: CPSSQRGNEQFF. The DNA for the CDR3 is TGTCCCAGCAGCCAAAGAGGTAATGAGCAGTTCTTC. V gene TRBV3-1 combines with J gene TRBJ2-1; no reliable D call. CDR1 is LGHDT and CDR2 is YNNKEL in the germline V gene (reference sequence). The length of the CDR3 is 12 residues.

This clonotype was seen a handful of times. The chain recombines TRBV19 with TRBJ1-4, with D uncertain. This CDR3 has 14 residues. Germline CDR1 is LNHDA and CDR2 is SQIVND (reference sequence). V gave up 5 bases and J gave up 8 bases, with 15 bases separating them. Here the CDR3 DNA reads TGTGCCAGTAGTCCCGCGACGAGAGGGGAAAAACTGTTTTTT. Translation: CASSPATRGEKLFF. Full variable domain (outside the CDR3, taken from reference TRBV19 and TRBJ1-4): DGGITQSPKYLFRKEGQNVTLSCEQNLNHDAMYWYRQDPGQGLRLIYYSQIVNDFQKGDIAEGYSVSREKKESFPLTVTSAQKNPTAFYLCASSPATRGEKLFFGSGTQLSVL.

The chain links TRBV27 to TRBJ1-3; 7 bases are shared with TRBD1. The ends lost 4 bases at V and 11 bases at J; junction bases unmatched: 5. Germline V lookup: CDR1 MNHEY, CDR2 SMNVEV (reference sequence). The CDR3 contains 12 residues. For the CDR3, the DNA is TGTGCCAGCAGTTCTCCCGGGACAGCCATATATTTT. Its protein product is CASSSPGTAIYF.

This clonotype was seen a handful of times. DNA of the CDR3: TGTGCCAGCAGCTTCGCGGGAGCGGGGGGGTGGAATGAGCAGTTCTTC. This encodes CASSFAGAGGWNEQFF. V and J are TRBV13 and TRBJ2-1, with 10 bases lining up with TRBD2. The germline V gene has CDR1 PRHDT and CDR2 FYEKMQ (reference sequence). J gave up 7 bases and V 3 bases, and 9 bases lay outside the gene matches. The CDR3 is 16 amino acids.